Below, 10 T cell receptor beta chains from the same sample are listed, as sequenced in a study of blood T cell repertoires in COVID-19. TCRdb's copy holds only in-frame clones and misses some; the assay was immunoSEQ multiplex PCR. The sample lists 270,000 or so clones, about 91% occurring once. What was sequenced was PBMCs or T cells enriched from blood (not recorded which). The receptors derive from a woman between 40 and 50 years old with acute COVID-19.

The gene calls are TRBV10-3 and TRBJ2-7; 12 positions match TRBD2. The CDR3 is 16 residues long. Germline V gene sequence: CDR1 ENHRY, CDR2 SYGVKD. Trimming cost V 0 bases and J 6 bases; bases outside gene matches: 6. CDR3 nucleotides: TGTGCCATCAGTGAGTCTCCGACTAGCGGGAGCGTCGAGCAGTACTTC. Protein product: CAISESPTSGSVEQYF.

The chain carries TRBV7-3 and TRBJ2-3; 7 bases fit TRBD1. Trimming removed 5 bases from V and 6 bases from J; junction bases left unmatched: 8. The germline V gene encodes CDR1 SGHTA and CDR2 FQGTGA. The CDR3 consists of 14 residues. The CDR3 bases are TGTGCCAGCAGCCCGACAGGGTATGCGGATACGCAGTATTTT. This sequence encodes CASSPTGYADTQYF. Combining the CDR3 with reference TRBV7-3 and TRBJ2-3 gives the whole variable domain GAGVSQTPSNKVTEKGKYVELRCDPISGHTALYWYRQSLGQGPEFLIYFQGTGAADDSGLPNDRFFAVRPEGSVSTLKIQRTERGDSAVYLCASSPTGYADTQYFGPGTRLTVL.

In its sample, this clone was seen many times. J is TRBJ2-2 and V is TRBV3-1 (or the pseudogene TRBV3-2); possible D gene TRBD2, 6 bases. CDR3 size: 18 residues. V shed 0 bases and J shed 4 bases, with 18 bases lying between them. Germline-derived CDR1 and CDR2 are LGHDT and YNNKEL (reference sequence). This CDR3 reads CASSQEGGAGKITGELFF. CDR3 coding DNA: TGTGCCAGCAGCCAAGAGGGAGGAGCAGGGAAGATCACCGGGGAGCTGTTTTTT.

V is TRBV27 and J is TRBJ1-1; TRBD1 might be the D (5 bases). The V end was cut by 0 bases, the J end by 3 bases, with 11 bases between. The germline gives CDR1 MNHEY, CDR2 SMNVEV (reference sequence). This CDR3 has 15 amino acids. CDR3 sequence (DNA): TGTGCCAGCAGTTTATCATGGGGGGTGGACACTGAAGCTTTCTTT. Protein: CASSLSWGVDTEAFF.

The chain couples TRBV28 to TRBJ1-1; 8 nucleotides match TRBD1. V gave up 3 bases and J gave up 7 bases; unmatched junction bases: 4. The germline V gene encodes CDR1 MDHEN and CDR2 SYDVKM. The CDR3 covers 13 residues. The CDR3 loop is CASSFGRGLEAFF. The CDR3 DNA follows: TGTGCCAGCAGTTTCGGCAGGGGGCTTGAAGCTTTCTTT.

V usage is TRBV18 and J usage is TRBJ2-3; the D is unclear. The CDR3 runs to 14 residues. Germline CDR1 KGHSH, CDR2 LQKENI. V lost 3 bases and J 5 bases, leaving 12 bases between the germline ends. CDR3 bases: TGTGCCAGCTCACCGCGACTGGCGGAAGATACGCAGTATTTT. Translated: CASSPRLAEDTQYF.

This rearrangement joins TRBV15 to TRBJ1-3; D might be TRBD1 (6 bases). The CDR3 consists of 16 residues. With 3 bases removed from V and 0 bases from J, the gap between germline ends came to 12 bases. Germline CDR1 LNHNV, CDR2 YYDKDF (reference sequence). The CDR3 DNA reads as TGTGCCACCAGCAGTGGAGGGGGGGCCTCTGGAAACACCATATATTTT. Its protein product is CATSSGGGASGNTIYF. Filled out from reference TRBV15 and TRBJ1-3, the complete variable domain reads DAMVIQNPRYQVTQFGKPVTLSCSQTLNHNVMYWYQQKSSQAPKLLFHYYDKDFNNEADTPDNFQSRRPNTSFCFLDIRSPGLGDTAMYLCATSSGGGASGNTIYFGEGSWLTVV.

The chain combines TRBV14 with TRBJ2-7; D is undetermined. This CDR3 contains 12 residues. Germline V gives CDR1 SGHDN, CDR2 FVKESK. Trimming took off 0 bases at V and 6 bases at J, with 6 bases between the two ends. The CDR3 region has the DNA TGTGCCAGCAGCCAAGAGGCCTGCGAGCAGTACGTC. Residues: CASSQEACEQYV.

This clone appeared a few times. The CDR3 reads CASSTLRRGPQHF. CDR3 nucleotides: TGTGCCAGTAGTACGCTCCGCCGAGGCCCCCAGCATTTT. The gene calls are TRBV19 and TRBJ1-5; D unresolved. The germline V gene has CDR1 LNHDA and CDR2 SQIVND (reference sequence). V was clipped by 4 bases and J by 10 bases, with 14 bases between them. The CDR3 has 13 amino acids.

J is TRBJ1-6 and V is TRBV28; the D gene is possibly TRBD1 (6 bases). This CDR3 has 20 residues. V was trimmed by 5 bases and J by 6 bases, leaving 29 bases between them. Per germline, CDR1 MDHEN and CDR2 SYDVKM. In nucleotides, the CDR3 is TGTGCCAGCAGTCCTAGCGGGGGGCTTTCTCGTGGTGGCACTAATTCACCCCTCCACTTT. This translates into CASSPSGGLSRGGTNSPLHF.